This TCR beta chain appears in the sequencing data of a study of graft-versus-host responses after intestinal transplantation. Overall study: Multivisceral, liver-intestinal, or isolated intestinal transplants were received by the recipients. Induction with anti-thymocyte globulin, then tacrolimus and steroids for roughly three years, was given to all recipients.

The protocol was immunoSEQ multiplex PCR, while the TCRdb copy is restricted to in-frame clones and leaves out a portion. This sample has 65,000 to 90,000 clones, with about 90% found just once. General observations from the study: Peak levels of circulating GvH clones tracked with early post-transplant HvG declines. Recipient bone marrow held GvH clones, some seen earlier in ileum or blood.

Turning to this clone: What it binds is unknown.

The CDR3 is 15 amino acids. Germline V gene data show CDR1 as SNHLY and CDR2 as FYNNEI. The ends were cut back, 7 bases at V and 3 bases at J, with 18 bases in the middle. The sample here was unstimulated CD8+ T cells sorted from spleen or lymph node cells, taken before transplant. The chain joins TRBV2 to TRBJ2-5; TRBD2 might be the D (5 bases). The sequence was obtained from a human donor who was the organ donor for an intestinal transplant. For the CDR3, the DNA is TGTGCCAGCACCGCCAAGACTATTCTAAAAGAGACCCAGTACTTC. Translated, it gives CASTAKTILKETQYF.